A single sample gave rise to the 26 T cell receptor beta chains below, sequenced in a study of cytomegalovirus exposure and HLA in healthy donors (TCRdb year 2017). Libraries were prepared through the immunoSEQ multiplex PCR assay. For the multiplex PCR, a mixture combining 60 forward primers for TCR Vbeta segments and 13 reverse primers for TCR Jbeta segments was used. TCRdb re-hosts the immuneACCESS table, in-frame sequences only. Its copies lack some clones; in the studies checked, an unresolved V gene accounts for under half of them, and the cause for the rest is not known. Within this sample are about 140,000 clones, with roughly four fifths of them counted one time only. The ten largest clonotypes hold 3.2% of the sample. The sequenced sample consisted of PBMCs. Receptors were obtained from a man aged 18 to 30 in good health and CMV-seropositive.

This clone was counted only a few times. In nucleotides, the CDR3 is TGTGCCAGCTCACGGGACAGCATGAACACTGAAGCTTTCTTT. Translated: CASSRDSMNTEAFF. This rearrangement joins TRBV18 to TRBJ1-1; 7 positions agree with TRBD1. V lost 4 bases to trimming and J lost 0 bases; unmatched junction nucleotides: 2. CDR1 KGHSH and CDR2 LQKENI come from the germline V gene. The CDR3 is 14 residues long. Variable domain in full (rest from reference TRBV18 and TRBJ1-1): NAGVMQNPRHLVRRRGQEARLRCSPMKGHSHVYWYRQLPEEGLKFMVYLQKENIIDESGMPKERFSAEFPKEGPSILRIQQVVRGDSAAYFCASSRDSMNTEAFFGQGTRLTVV.

The chain links TRBV2 to TRBJ2-7; 12 bases are shared with TRBD2. V trimming: 7 bases; J trimming: 4 bases; junction bases outside the gene matches: 11. The CDR3 totals 16 residues. Germline-derived CDR1 and CDR2 are SNHLY and FYNNEI. The CDR3 DNA sequence: TGTGCCAGCACTTTGACTAGCGGGAGCGCTAATTACGAGCAGTACTTC. It codes for CASTLTSGSANYEQYF.

The chain uses TRBV7-9 and TRBJ2-5, with 7 bases matching TRBD2. The CDR3 covers 15 residues. Germline values: CDR1 SEHNR, CDR2 FQNEAQ (reference sequence). The V gene end was trimmed by 2 bases and the J gene end by 2 bases; junction bases not matched to a gene: 5. The CDR3 loop reads CASSLQRGLQETQYF. The CDR3, as DNA: TGTGCCAGCAGCTTACAGCGGGGCCTTCAAGAGACCCAGTACTTC. Based on the CDR3 plus reference TRBV7-9 and TRBJ2-5, the full variable domain is DTGVSQNPRHKITKRGQNVTFRCDPISEHNRLYWYRQTLGQGPEFLTYFQNEAQLEKSRLLSDRFSAERPKGSFSTLEIQRTEQGDSAMYLCASSLQRGLQETQYFGPGTRLLVL.

This chain joins TRBV6-1 and TRBJ2-3, with TRBD2 identical over 9 bases. There are 15 residues in the CDR3. Germline V gene sequence: CDR1 MNHNS, CDR2 SASEGT. V gave up 2 bases and J gave up 4 bases; unmatched junction bases: 4. CDR3 residues: CASSEPAGGADTQYF. The CDR3 DNA reads TGTGCCAGCAGTGAACCAGCGGGAGGAGCAGATACGCAGTATTTT.

The chain has TRBV28 and TRBJ2-1, with 13 nucleotides matching TRBD2. V lost 1 base, J lost 5 bases, and 2 bases stayed unmatched. Looked up from germline, CDR1 is MDHEN and CDR2 is SYDVKM. This CDR3 comprises 16 residues. In nucleotides, the CDR3 is TGTGCCAGCAGTTTATTTGGGACTAGCGGGAACAATGAGCAGTTCTTC. This sequence encodes CASSLFGTSGNNEQFF. Based on the CDR3 plus reference TRBV28 and TRBJ2-1, the full variable domain is DVKVTQSSRYLVKRTGEKVFLECVQDMDHENMFWYRQDPGLGLRLIYFSYDVKMKEKGDIPEGYSVSREKKERFSLILESASTNQTSMYLCASSLFGTSGNNEQFFGPGTRLTVL.

This clone was counted only a few times. The gene calls are TRBV10-3 and TRBJ1-1, with no clear D. Trimming pared 10 bases from V and 2 bases from J, leaving 8 bases between. The CDR3 contains 11 residues. Per germline, CDR1 ENHRY and CDR2 SYGVKD. Here the CDR3 DNA reads TGTGCCACCGCGATAAACACTGAAGCTTTCTTT. This encodes CATAINTEAFF.

The rearrangement uses TRBV2 and TRBJ2-7, with TRBD2 matching over 11 bases. The CDR3 contains 15 residues. Germline CDR1 reads SNHLY; CDR2 reads FYNNEI. V was pared by 6 bases and J by 3 bases, with 7 bases of the junction left unmatched. CDR3 residues: CASRIIGTSGYEQYF. The CDR3 nucleotides read TGTGCCAGCAGGATCATAGGGACTAGCGGCTACGAGCAGTACTTC. The variable domain in full, completed from reference TRBV2 and TRBJ2-7, reads EPEVTQTPSHQVTQMGQEVILRCVPISNHLYFYWYRQILGQKVEFLVSFYNNEISEKSEIFDDQFSVERPDGSNFTLKIRSTKLEDSAMYFCASRIIGTSGYEQYFGPGTRLTVT.

The chain combines TRBV15 with TRBJ2-7; D ambiguous. Trimming pared 5 bases from V and 4 bases from J, leaving 18 bases between. This CDR3 contains 15 residues. In germline, CDR1 is LNHNV, CDR2 YYDKDF (reference sequence). CDR3 region: CATSPNVQSYYEQYF. The CDR3 DNA is TGTGCCACCAGCCCTAACGTACAGTCCTATTACGAGCAGTACTTC.

This rearrangement joins TRBV5-1 to TRBJ1-1; 8 nucleotides match TRBD1. V lost 4 bases to trimming and J lost 2 bases; unmatched junction nucleotides: 7. This CDR3 spans 15 amino acids. The germline CDR1 and CDR2 sequences are SGHRS and YFSETQ. Here the CDR3 reads CASSPAGTGNTEAFF. The CDR3 nucleotides read TGCGCCAGCAGCCCCGCCGGGACAGGAAACACTGAAGCTTTCTTT. Using reference TRBV5-1 and TRBJ1-1 for the parts outside the CDR3, the full variable domain is KAGVTQTPRYLIKTRGQQVTLSCSPISGHRSVSWYQQTPGQGLQFLFEYFSETQRNKGNFPGRFSGRQFSNSRSEMNVSTLELGDSALYLCASSPAGTGNTEAFFGQGTRLTVV.

The chain employs TRBV9 and TRBJ1-2; 10 nucleotides line up with TRBD1. Germline V CDR1 and CDR2: SGDLS, YYNGEE. J was trimmed by 3 bases and V by 4 bases; bases with no gene match: 3. This CDR3 is built from 14 residues. The CDR3 protein is CASSPDRGDYGYTF. For the CDR3, the DNA is TGTGCCAGCAGCCCGGACAGGGGGGACTATGGCTACACCTTC.

This chain links TRBV28 with TRBJ2-4; 15 nucleotides agree with TRBD2. The length of the CDR3 is 17 residues. CDR1 is MDHEN, CDR2 SYDVKM, per germline. Trimming took 5 bases from V and 6 from J; bases not matched to a gene: 8. The CDR3 bases are TGTGCCAGCAGTCAGCCGGGACTAGCGGGAGGAGGAAACATTCAGTACTTC. This gives the protein CASSQPGLAGGGNIQYF. The full variable domain, completed using reference TRBV28 and TRBJ2-4, is DVKVTQSSRYLVKRTGEKVFLECVQDMDHENMFWYRQDPGLGLRLIYFSYDVKMKEKGDIPEGYSVSREKKERFSLILESASTNQTSMYLCASSQPGLAGGGNIQYFGAGTRLSVL.

This clone was counted only a few times. This rearrangement joins TRBV7-9 to TRBJ2-5, with 8 bases fitting TRBD1. The CDR3 totals 15 residues. Trimming removed 4 bases from V and 4 bases from J; junction bases left unmatched: 8. Germline V gene data show CDR1 as SEHNR and CDR2 as FQNEAQ (reference sequence). The CDR3 region is CASSSRQGLRETQYF. DNA of the CDR3: TGTGCCAGCAGCTCTAGACAGGGGTTGAGAGAGACCCAGTACTTC.

The chain uses TRBV27 and TRBJ1-5, with D perhaps matching TRBD1 (6 bases). Germline values: CDR1 MNHEY, CDR2 SMNVEV (reference sequence). V lost 5 bases and J lost 4, with 9 bases in between. The CDR3 runs to 13 residues. Written as DNA, the CDR3 is TGTGCCAGCAGTCGGACAGAGAATCAGCCCCAGCATTTT. Translation: CASSRTENQPQHF.

J is TRBJ2-1 and V is TRBV11-2; TRBD2 aligns across 10 bases. CDR1 and CDR2 from the germline V gene are SGHAT and FQNNGV. CDR3 length: 15 amino acids. With 3 bases clipped from V and 14 bases from J, the junction kept 13 bases outside the gene matches. The DNA of the CDR3 is TGTGCCAGCAGCTTGGGCGGGAGAGCGGGAGGGCTGGAGTTCTTC. Translated: CASSLGGRAGGLEFF.

This clone was recorded a few times. This chain links TRBV5-1 with TRBJ1-1; D may be TRBD1 (6 bases). The V and J ends lost 0 bases and 0 bases respectively, with 12 bases between them. From germline, CDR1 is SGHRS and CDR2 YFSETQ. The CDR3 totals 16 residues. For the CDR3, the DNA is TGCGCCAGCAGCTTGGTTTCAGGGGTTATGAACACTGAAGCTTTCTTT. Residues: CASSLVSGVMNTEAFF. Full variable domain (rest looked up from reference TRBV5-1 and TRBJ1-1): KAGVTQTPRYLIKTRGQQVTLSCSPISGHRSVSWYQQTPGQGLQFLFEYFSETQRNKGNFPGRFSGRQFSNSRSEMNVSTLELGDSALYLCASSLVSGVMNTEAFFGQGTRLTVV.

This rearrangement joins TRBV10-2 to TRBJ2-5; 7 nucleotides agree with TRBD1. After removal of 7 bases from V and 3 bases from J, the junction contained 5 bases not matched to a gene. CDR1 and CDR2 (germline): WSHSY, SAAADI. This CDR3 comprises 13 residues. The CDR3 region is CASNRDREETQYF. The CDR3 region has the DNA TGCGCCAGCAATAGGGACAGAGAAGAGACCCAGTACTTC.

The count of this clone is one. The gene calls are TRBV29-1 and TRBJ2-7; weak D call: TRBD1 (5 bases). Per the germline V gene, CDR1 is SQVTM and CDR2 is ANQGSEA. Trimming pared 1 base from V and 4 bases from J, leaving 14 bases between. The CDR3 extends over 14 amino acids. The CDR3 DNA reads as TGCAGCGTTGAAGGTCAGGGCCTCGAGTACGAGCAGTACTTC. It codes for CSVEGQGLEYEQYF.

The chain employs TRBV5-4 and TRBJ2-6; the D is unclear. The ends were cut back, 4 bases at V and 9 bases at J, with 11 bases in the middle. Per germline, CDR1 SGHNT and CDR2 YYREEE (reference sequence). The CDR3 runs 13 residues. CDR3 in DNA: TGTGCCAGCAGCCTCTTTCGCGACAACGTCCTGACTTTC. Protein sequence: CASSLFRDNVLTF.

This clone was detected a few times. The rearrangement links TRBV19 to TRBJ2-6; a weak D match, TRBD1 (6 bases). Per germline, CDR1 LNHDA and CDR2 SQIVND (reference sequence). With 9 bases removed from V and 2 bases from J, the gap between germline ends came to 11 bases. The CDR3 spans 14 residues. The CDR3 sequence is CASNTGTGANVLTF. The CDR3 DNA is TGTGCCAGCAACACAGGGACTGGGGCCAACGTCCTGACTTTC.

The CDR3 nucleotides are TGTGCCAGCACAAAGGCAGGACGGACTGACGAGCAGTACTTC. Encoded protein: CASTKAGRTDEQYF. The rearrangement uses TRBV6-1 and TRBJ2-7; perhaps TRBD2 as D (5 bases). Germline lookup yields CDR1 MNHNS and CDR2 SASEGT. This CDR3 is 14 amino acids long. Trimming removed 7 bases at V and 5 bases at J, with 18 bases between.

This clone has more than one count but fewer than ten. V and J are TRBV30 and TRBJ2-5, with a tentative D call TRBD2 (7 bases). Gene TRBJ2-7 matches the end of the DNA better, so the J call may be wrong. This CDR3 has 13 residues. Germline values: CDR1 GTSNPN, CDR2 SVGIG (reference sequence). Here the CDR3 reads CAGGQGRGYEQYF. The CDR3 nucleotides are TGTGCGGGAGGGCAAGGTAGGGGGTACGAGCAGTACTTC.

V usage is TRBV7-9 and J usage is TRBJ1-1; D is uncertain. Per the germline V gene, CDR1 is SEHNR and CDR2 is FQNEAQ (reference sequence). CDR3 size: 13 residues. Trimming stripped 1 base from V and 0 bases from J, with 3 bases between. CDR3 sequence: CASSLVVNTEAFF. CDR3 in DNA: TGTGCCAGCAGCTTAGTAGTGAACACTGAAGCTTTCTTT.

Only a few counts were recorded for this clone. The chain uses TRBV5-1 and TRBJ1-3, with a tentative D call TRBD1 (5 bases). V lost 3 bases to trimming and J lost 0 bases, with 10 bases between them. The CDR3 runs to 15 residues. Germline values: CDR1 SGHRS, CDR2 YFSETQ. CDR3 bases: TGCGCCAGCAGCTCGACAGCCTACTCTGGAAACACCATATATTTT. Translating gives CASSSTAYSGNTIYF.

This clone was recorded a few times. The rearrangement links TRBV5-1 to TRBJ2-5; no clear D. Trimming took off 4 bases at V and 0 bases at J, with 10 bases between the two ends. CDR1 and CDR2 from the germline V gene are SGHRS and YFSETQ. The CDR3 has 14 amino acids. This CDR3 is CASSPLGYQETQYF. The DNA for the CDR3 is TGCGCCAGCAGCCCTCTCGGGTACCAAGAGACCCAGTACTTC.

This rearrangement joins TRBV7-9 to TRBJ2-5; no firm D call. This CDR3 spans 12 amino acids. Germline V gene data show CDR1 as SEHNR and CDR2 as FQNEAQ (reference sequence). Deletions cut 1 base from V and 5 bases from J, with 5 bases between. CDR3 sequence reads: CASSLGSETQYF. As DNA, the CDR3 is TGTGCCAGCAGCTTAGGTAGCGAGACCCAGTACTTC.

This chain links TRBV19 with TRBJ2-7; 9 bases fit TRBD2. After removal of 2 bases from V and 3 bases from J, the junction contained 5 bases not matched to a gene. The CDR3 length is 15 residues. CDR1 and CDR2 (germline): LNHDA, SQIVND (reference sequence). CDR3: CASSIRSSGIYEQYF. As DNA, the CDR3 is TGTGCCAGTAGTATAAGGTCTAGCGGGATCTACGAGCAGTACTTC. The whole variable domain, filled in from reference TRBV19 and TRBJ2-7, reads DGGITQSPKYLFRKEGQNVTLSCEQNLNHDAMYWYRQDPGQGLRLIYYSQIVNDFQKGDIAEGYSVSREKKESFPLTVTSAQKNPTAFYLCASSIRSSGIYEQYFGPGTRLTVT.